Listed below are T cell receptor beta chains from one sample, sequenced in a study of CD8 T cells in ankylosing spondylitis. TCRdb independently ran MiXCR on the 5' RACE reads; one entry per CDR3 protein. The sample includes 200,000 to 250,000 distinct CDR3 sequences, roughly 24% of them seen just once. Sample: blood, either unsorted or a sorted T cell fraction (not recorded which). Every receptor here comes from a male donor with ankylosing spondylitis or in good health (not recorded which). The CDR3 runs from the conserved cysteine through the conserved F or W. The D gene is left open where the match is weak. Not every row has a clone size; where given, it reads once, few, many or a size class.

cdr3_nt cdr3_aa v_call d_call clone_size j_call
TGCAGTGCAATATCGGGGAATAGCAATCAGCCCCAGCATTTT CSAISGNSNQPQHF TRBV20-1 NA many TRBJ1-5
TGCGCCAGCAGCTTAAGGGGGCAGGGCGAGCAGTACTTC CASSLRGQGEQYF TRBV5-1 TRBD1 once TRBJ2-7
TGTGCCAGCAGTTCCGGACTGGAAGAGACCCAGTACTTC CASSSGLEETQYF TRBV6-6 NA once TRBJ2-5
TGTGCCAGCAGCTTAGGGCGTGGACAGCTTAATGAAAAACTGTTTTTT CASSLGRGQLNEKLFF TRBV7-2 NA NA TRBJ1-4
TGCGCCAGCAGCAAGGATGAGACCCAGTACTTC CASSKDETQYF TRBV5-1 NA NA TRBJ2-5
TGCGCCAGCAGCCAAGACAGAGGCAATCAGCCCCAGCATTTT CASSQDRGNQPQHF TRBV4-1 NA many TRBJ1-5
TGTGCCAGCAGTGAGACAGGTGGCTGGGTAAAGACCCAGTACTTC CASSETGGWVKTQYF TRBV25-1 NA NA TRBJ2-5
TGTGCCAGCAGCTTAGCCGAAAGAGTCACAGATACGCAGTATTTT CASSLAERVTDTQYF TRBV11-2 NA NA TRBJ2-3
TGTGCCAGCAGCCAAGGGGGAATCTCTGGAAACACCATATATTTT CASSQGGISGNTIYF TRBV3-1 NA many TRBJ1-3
TGTGCCAGCAGCCCACGACAGTCCCTTGGGGCTGAAGCTTTCTTT CASSPRQSLGAEAFF TRBV5-6 NA many TRBJ1-1
TGTGCCAGCTCACCACGCCAGGGAATAGACACTGAAGCTTTCTTT CASSPRQGIDTEAFF TRBV18 NA many TRBJ1-1
TGTGCCAGCAATACTTTCGGGGGGACCTCCTACAATGAGCAGTTCTTC CASNTFGGTSYNEQFF TRBV6-2/TRBV6-3 TRBD2 many TRBJ2-1
TGTGCCAGCAGTGGGGGCGCGGGACGGAATAATTCACCCCTCCACTTT CASSGGAGRNNSPLHF TRBV2 NA few TRBJ1-6
TGCGCCAGCAGCCAAGTTTGGCAGGGGGCGGGCGGCTACACCTTC CASSQVWQGAGGYTF TRBV4-1 TRBD1 many TRBJ1-2
TGCAGCGTCGGACAGAACGTCGACTACACCTTC CSVGQNVDYTF TRBV29-1 NA few TRBJ1-2
TGTGCCAGCAGCAGGGAGCAGGGAGACTATGGCTACACCTTC CASSREQGDYGYTF TRBV6-1 NA NA TRBJ1-2
TGTGCCAGCAGCTTAGTGGGTAAGGCGGGTGAGCAGTTCTTC CASSLVGKAGEQFF TRBV7-2 NA few TRBJ2-1
TGCGCCAGCAGAAGGGGGCCTAGCGGGACTAATACTTACAATGAGCAGTTCTTC CASRRGPSGTNTYNEQFF TRBV5-1 TRBD2 many TRBJ2-1
TGTGCCAGCAGCCAGAGACGGTCCAATGAGCAGTTCTTC CASSQRRSNEQFF TRBV7-3 NA NA TRBJ2-1
TGTGCCAGCAGCTTTTCTCTTAACAGGGACACAGATACGCAGTATTTT CASSFSLNRDTDTQYF TRBV11-2 NA NA TRBJ2-3
TGCAGTGCTAGCCGGGACAGGGGGTTCGCTAACTATGGCTACACCTTC CSASRDRGFANYGYTF TRBV20-1 TRBD1 once TRBJ1-2
TGTGCCAGCAGTTCCCGGGACAGGGGGCGAGGCAAAAACATTCAGTACTTC CASSSRDRGRGKNIQYF TRBV6-5 TRBD1 few TRBJ2-4
TGCAGTGCTAGCTCCTTTGGCTCCCCCGGACTGCAAAACGAGCAGTACTTC CSASSFGSPGLQNEQYF TRBV20-1 NA NA TRBJ2-7
TGTGCCAGCAGTCCTTTGGGGACAGGGGACAATCAGCCCCAGCATTTT CASSPLGTGDNQPQHF TRBV6-2/TRBV6-3 TRBD1 many TRBJ1-5
TGTGCCAGCAGCAGAGACCCCGGGGGACTAGATAGCAATGAGCAGTTCTTC CASSRDPGGLDSNEQFF TRBV7-3 TRBD2 many TRBJ2-1
TGCAGTGCTAGAGTGGGTGTCGGAAGGGATCAGCCCCAGCATTTT CSARVGVGRDQPQHF TRBV20-1 NA NA TRBJ1-5
TGTGCCAGCAGTGCTTGGGGACGGGACAATGAGCAGTTCTTC CASSAWGRDNEQFF TRBV25-1 NA NA TRBJ2-1
TGTGCCAGCAGCCACTTGGCGGGAGGGCCCAGGAATGAGCAGTTCTTC CASSHLAGGPRNEQFF TRBV3-1 TRBD2 many TRBJ2-1
TGCAGTGCTAGCCCGGGACACAACACCGGGGAGCTGTTTTTT CSASPGHNTGELFF TRBV20-1 NA NA TRBJ2-2
TGCGCCAGCAGCGGGGCTGTAGTAGATCAGCCCCAGCATTTT CASSGAVVDQPQHF TRBV10-2 NA NA TRBJ1-5
TGTGCCAGCAGCTTAGGCCGGTACCAAGAGACCCAGTACTTC CASSLGRYQETQYF TRBV11-1 NA many TRBJ2-5
TGCAGTGCTACCGCGGACAGGGCCTTCACAGATACGCAGTATTTT CSATADRAFTDTQYF TRBV20-1 TRBD1 few TRBJ2-3
TGTGCCAGCATTCCCGTTACTACCAGCACCGGGGAGCTGTTTTTT CASIPVTTSTGELFF TRBV12-3/TRBV12-4 NA many TRBJ2-2